These 32 T cell receptor beta chains were all obtained from the same sample, sequenced in a study of regulatory T cells in long-lasting Graves disease. The time point here: newly diagnosed GD, antithyroid drugs for less than 3 months. The TCR library was made from RNA extracted from PBMCs. iRepertoire HTBI primers and Arm-PCR of CDR3 regions built TCR beta libraries. TCRdb analysed the multiplex PCR reads with MiXCR anew, one entry per CDR3 protein. The sample contains over 350,000 distinct CDR3 sequences, around 15% of which appear only once. These same records also appear under a second study, on T cells in Graves' hyperthyroidism and ophthalmopathy.

This specimen was peripheral blood mononuclear cells (PBMCs), taken at new diagnosis, from a patient treated with antithyroid drugs. These receptors all come from a woman aged 45-60 years with Graves disease.

Many counts were recorded for this clonotype. The chain recombines TRBV7-8 with TRBJ2-3; tentatively, D is TRBD2 (7 bases). Trimming stripped 4 bases from V and 8 bases from J, with 19 bases between. Germline V lookup: CDR1 SGHVS, CDR2 FQNEAQ. The CDR3 sequence is 15 residues long. CDR3: CASSSQSGTLGTQYF. The DNA for the CDR3 is TGTGCCAGCAGCTCCCAAAGCGGGACATTGGGTACGCAGTATTTT.

This clonotype was detected a few times. The CDR3 spells CASSTSPGPIYEQYF. CDR3 DNA sequence: TGTGCCAGCAGTACCTCTCCGGGACCTATCTACGAGCAGTACTTC. The V and J genes are TRBV6-2 or TRBV6-3 and TRBJ2-7; tentatively, D is TRBD1 or TRBD2 (5 bases each). From germline, CDR1 is MNHEY and CDR2 SVGEGT. V was pared by 5 bases and J by 3 bases, with 17 bases between. The CDR3 totals 15 residues.

The chain uses TRBV5-1 and TRBJ2-5, with D unclear. This CDR3 region has 14 residues. The V end lost 4 bases, the J end lost 0 bases, and 10 bases lay between the germline ends. Germline CDR1 and CDR2: SGHRS and YFSETQ. DNA for the CDR3: TGCGCCAGCAGCCCGTTAGGACACCAAGAGACCCAGTACTTC. Its protein is CASSPLGHQETQYF.

This clonotype was found a few times. The rearrangement uses TRBV29-1 and TRBJ2-7; D uncertain. V lost 5 bases to trimming and J lost 0 bases, with 11 bases between them. This CDR3 is 13 amino acids long. Germline V gene lookup returns CDR1 SQVTM and CDR2 ANQGSEA. The CDR3 sequence is CSVQTERSYEQYF. CDR3 bases: TGCAGCGTTCAAACAGAGCGCTCCTACGAGCAGTACTTC.

The rearrangement links TRBV5-1 to TRBJ1-1, with a tentative D call TRBD1 (5 bases). From germline, CDR1 is SGHRS and CDR2 YFSETQ. The CDR3 contains 14 residues. V lost 4 bases, J lost 3 bases, and 13 bases lay in between. The CDR3 nucleotides read TGCGCCAGCAGCCGCTTACAGGAACACACTGAAGCTTTCTTT. Translation: CASSRLQEHTEAFF.

This chain uses TRBV19 with TRBJ2-3; the D is unclear. The CDR3 loop spans 12 amino acids. The germline gives CDR1 LNHDA, CDR2 SQIVND (reference sequence). The V end was cut by 6 bases, the J end by 6 bases, with 10 bases between. DNA for the CDR3: TGTGCCAGTAGCCGGAACTGGGATACGCAGTATTTT. It translates to CASSRNWDTQYF.

This clonotype was recorded at least ten times. V gene TRBV29-1 combines with J gene TRBJ2-5; 7 nucleotides agree with TRBD2. The CDR3 length is 15 residues. From germline, CDR1 is SQVTM and CDR2 ANQGSEA. Trimming at V came to 7 bases and at J to 2 bases, leaving 13 bases not matched to a gene. The CDR3 nucleotides are TGCAGCGCCCAGCGAGGTAGCGGGCGACAAGAGACCCAGTACTTC. Amino acids: CSAQRGSGRQETQYF.

The chain employs TRBV19 and TRBJ2-2; D not resolved. V lost 3 bases to trimming and J lost 3 bases, with 8 bases between them. In germline, CDR1 is LNHDA, CDR2 SQIVND (reference sequence). This CDR3 region has 14 residues. CDR3 sequence: CASSIQSYTGELFF. The CDR3 coding sequence is TGTGCCAGTAGTATTCAGTCGTACACCGGGGAGCTGTTTTTT.

The gene calls are TRBV28 and TRBJ2-1, with 7 bases aligning to TRBD2. Per the germline V gene, CDR1 is MDHEN and CDR2 is SYDVKM. The CDR3 totals 14 residues. V lost 3 bases, J lost 8 bases, and 7 bases stayed unmatched. CDR3 nucleotide sequence: TGTGCCAGCAGTTTCGGGGGGAGTAGGGATGAGCAGTTCTTC. Translated: CASSFGGSRDEQFF.

This clonotype was seen a few times. The gene calls are TRBV19 and TRBJ2-1; TRBD2 matches at 10 bases. Per the germline V gene, CDR1 is LNHDA and CDR2 is SQIVND (reference sequence). After removal of 4 bases from V and 5 bases from J, the junction contained 5 bases not matched to a gene. The CDR3 length is 15 residues. The CDR3 bases are TGTGCCAGTAGTAAACGGACTAGCGGACACAATGAGCAGTTCTTC. As protein: CASSKRTSGHNEQFF.

The V and J genes are TRBV7-9 and TRBJ2-7; 7 bases are a match to TRBD2. Germline values: CDR1 SEHNR, CDR2 FQNEAQ (reference sequence). The V gene end was trimmed by 5 bases and the J gene end by 4 bases; junction bases not matched to a gene: 11. The CDR3 is made up of 15 amino acids. The CDR3 region is CASSPPASGAYEQYF. DNA for the CDR3: TGTGCCAGCAGCCCCCCCGCTAGCGGAGCATACGAGCAGTACTTC.

J is TRBJ2-3 and V is TRBV5-1; no reliable D call. Trimming stripped 4 bases from V and 2 bases from J, with 11 bases between. CDR1 is SGHRS and CDR2 is YFSETQ in the germline V gene. This CDR3 spans 14 amino acids. The CDR3 spells CASSPNAHTDTQYF. CDR3 in DNA: TGCGCCAGCAGCCCGAATGCGCACACAGATACGCAGTATTTT.

Notes on this clonotype: It is likely a read error, because the conserved phenylalanine at the end of the CDR3 is missing. The chain has TRBV9 and TRBJ2-3; TRBD2 agrees at 9 bases. The CDR3 has 17 residues. Losses at the gene ends were 3 bases for V and 5 bases for J; bases not matched to a gene: 13. Germline V lookup: CDR1 SGDLS, CDR2 YYNGEE. The CDR3 region is CASSAPFAGGQGDTQYL. In DNA, the CDR3 is TGTGCCAGCAGCGCCCCCTTCGCGGGAGGGCAGGGAGATACGCAGTATCTT.

This clonotype was seen repeatedly, ten times or more. This rearrangement joins TRBV10-3 to TRBJ1-1; the D is unclear. CDR3 size: 14 residues. The germline V gene encodes CDR1 ENHRY and CDR2 SYGVKD. Deletions cut 10 bases from V and 1 base from J, with 16 bases between. The CDR3 DNA follows: TGTGCCAGCAAGCTCCGGGCGGCGAACACTGAAGCTTTCTTT. As protein: CASKLRAANTEAFF.

This clonotype was counted at least ten times. The CDR3 DNA follows: TGTGCCAGCAGGGCGGGACTAGCGAAGAGCTCCTACGAGCAGTACTTC. This translates into CASRAGLAKSSYEQYF. The rearrangement links TRBV6-1 to TRBJ2-7, with TRBD2 matching 10 bases. V shed 6 bases and J 0 bases; nucleotides not matched to a gene: 8. The length of the CDR3 is 16 residues. CDR1 is MNHNS, CDR2 SASEGT, per germline.

This clonotype was found many times. V and J are TRBV3-1 and TRBJ2-5; 8 bases fit TRBD2. Looked up from germline, CDR1 is LGHDT and CDR2 is YNNKEL (reference sequence). J was trimmed by 5 bases and V by 3 bases; bases with no gene match: 8. The CDR3 extends over 15 amino acids. The CDR3 is CASSQFGRAGETQYF. The CDR3 nucleotides are TGTGCCAGCAGCCAGTTCGGGAGGGCCGGTGAGACCCAGTACTTC.

The table lists this clonotype with many counts. This rearrangement joins TRBV3-1 to TRBJ2-3; D remains unclear. V was cut by 7 bases and J by 2 bases, with 16 bases left in between. From germline, CDR1 is LGHDT and CDR2 YNNKEL (reference sequence). This CDR3 is built from 15 residues. The DNA of the CDR3 is TGTGCCAGCACGGTAACTATCTCTGACACAGATACGCAGTATTTT. It encodes CASTVTISDTDTQYF.

V usage is TRBV5-1 and J usage is TRBJ2-7; the D gene is possibly TRBD2 (6 bases). Germline V lookup: CDR1 SGHRS, CDR2 YFSETQ. The V and J ends lost 2 bases and 2 bases respectively, with 17 bases between them. This CDR3 has 16 amino acids. The CDR3 region has the DNA TGCGCCAGCAGCTTAGGGCCCGGGAGCGAGACCTACGAGCAGTACTTC. This encodes CASSLGPGSETYEQYF.

This clonotype showed up just a few times. This chain uses TRBV7-2 with TRBJ2-3; 12 nucleotides match TRBD2. The CDR3 totals 16 residues. V lost 4 bases to trimming and J lost 6 bases; unmatched junction nucleotides: 8. CDR1 and CDR2 from the germline V gene are SGHTA and FQGNSA. As DNA, the CDR3 is TGTGCCAGCAGCTATAGACTAGCGGGAGTGCTTGATACGCAGTATTTT. Protein sequence: CASSYRLAGVLDTQYF.

This chain connects TRBV30 to TRBJ2-3; 12 nucleotides line up with TRBD2. V shed 3 bases and J 3 bases; nucleotides not matched to a gene: 7. CDR1 is GTSNPN, CDR2 SVGIG, per germline (reference sequence). The CDR3 is 16 amino acids. The CDR3 region has the DNA TGTGCCTGGAGCTTCAGGACTAGCGGGGAAACAGATACGCAGTATTTT. It translates to CAWSFRTSGETDTQYF.

This clonotype appeared once. The chain uses TRBV12-3 or TRBV12-4 and TRBJ2-1; D remains unclear. Deletions cut 0 bases from V and 15 bases from J, with 15 bases between. This CDR3 has 13 amino acids. The CDR3, as DNA: TGTGCCAGCAGTTTAGCGTTCATGCCCCGGGCGTTCTTC. Protein sequence: CASSLAFMPRAFF.

This clonotype was found a few times. The chain has TRBV2 and TRBJ1-5; tentative D call: TRBD1 (6 bases). With 7 bases removed from V and 0 bases from J, the gap between germline ends came to 13 bases. The CDR3 has 15 residues. The V gene's germline CDR1 is SNHLY and CDR2 FYNNEI. In nucleotides, the CDR3 is TGTGCCAGCACTGACAGGATTCATAGCAATCAGCCCCAGCATTTT. It encodes CASTDRIHSNQPQHF.

This clonotype was detected only a few times. This chain connects TRBV15 to TRBJ1-5, with D uncertain. Trimming pared 3 bases from V and 7 bases from J, leaving 16 bases between. The CDR3 is 15 amino acids. Per the germline V gene, CDR1 is LNHNV and CDR2 is YYDKDF (reference sequence). The CDR3 nucleotides read TGTGCCACCAGCAGGGATCGTAGTAATGGCCAGCCCCAGCATTTT. Its translation is CATSRDRSNGQPQHF.

This clonotype occurred many times. CDR3 sequence reads: CASSTLPNEQFF. DNA for the CDR3: TGTGCCAGCAGTACCCTCCCCAATGAGCAGTTCTTC. The V call is TRBV27, the J call TRBJ2-1, with D unclear. The V end was cut by 5 bases, the J end by 6 bases, with 8 bases between. This CDR3 is built from 12 residues. Germline-derived CDR1 and CDR2 are MNHEY and SMNVEV (reference sequence).

The sample holds many counts of this clonotype. The V call is TRBV2, the J call TRBJ1-2, with D hard to call. CDR1 is SNHLY, CDR2 FYNNEI, per germline. Trimming removed 6 bases at V and 0 bases at J, with 11 bases between. CDR3 length: 14 amino acids. This chain's CDR3 is CASSPRPANYGYTF. CDR3 bases: TGTGCCAGCAGCCCCAGGCCAGCTAACTATGGCTACACCTTC.

This clonotype was recorded many times. The chain couples TRBV28 to TRBJ2-1; maybe TRBD2 (6 bases). The V end was cut by 10 bases, the J end by 6 bases, with 25 bases between. The CDR3 runs 16 residues. Germline V gene data show CDR1 as MDHEN and CDR2 as SYDVKM. The DNA for the CDR3 is TGTGCCACCACCGGTGCCGGCGGGATAGAGGTCAATGAGCAGTTCTTC. Translating gives CATTGAGGIEVNEQFF.

The CDR3 protein is CASSRLADGNTDTQYF. The DNA of the CDR3 is TGTGCCAGCAGCAGACTAGCGGACGGTAACACAGATACGCAGTATTTT. The V call is TRBV3-1, the J call TRBJ2-3; 9 positions agree with TRBD2. CDR1 is LGHDT, CDR2 YNNKEL, per germline (reference sequence). The CDR3 contains 16 residues. V dropped 5 bases and J dropped 2; count of bases not matched to a gene: 8.

This clonotype showed up just a few times. J is TRBJ1-1 and V is TRBV5-8, with 10 positions matching TRBD1. CDR1 is SGHTS, CDR2 YDEGEE, per germline. This CDR3 has 16 amino acids. V was pared by 2 bases and J by 7 bases, with 11 bases of the junction left unmatched. CDR3 coding DNA: TGTGCCAGCAGCTTAGAGATAGGACAGGGGGGTATTGAAGCTTTCTTT. Amino acids: CASSLEIGQGGIEAFF.

The genes are TRBV5-1 and TRBJ2-2, with D perhaps TRBD2 (7 bases). Per the germline V gene, CDR1 is SGHRS and CDR2 is YFSETQ. The CDR3 totals 16 residues. V gave up 1 base and J gave up 2 bases, with 12 bases separating them. As DNA, the CDR3 is TGCGCCAGCAGCTTGTTTGGGGGGGCAAACACCGGGGAGCTGTTTTTT. Its protein product is CASSLFGGANTGELFF.

The sample holds many counts of this clonotype. An end of the junction does not agree with germline; a read error may underlie this. The V and J genes are TRBV5-1 and TRBJ2-3; D unresolved. Germline CDR1 and CDR2: SGHRS and YFSETQ. CDR3 length: 14 residues. The CDR3 sequence is CASSVASAADTQYF. The CDR3 DNA reads TGTGCCAGCAGCGTAGCTTCGGCGGCGGATACGCAGTATTTT.

J is TRBJ1-1 and V is TRBV29-1; perhaps TRBD1 as D (6 bases). This CDR3 has 13 residues. V dropped 7 bases and J dropped 3 bases, with 15 bases sitting between them. In germline, CDR1 is SQVTM, CDR2 ANQGSEA. The CDR3 region has the DNA TGCAGCGCTCTCCCAGGGGTCTACACTGAAGCTTTCTTT. Protein sequence: CSALPGVYTEAFF.

This clonotype was recorded many times. This chain uses TRBV20-1 with TRBJ1-2; D perhaps matches TRBD1 (5 bases). This CDR3 comprises 14 residues. Germline V gives CDR1 DFQATT, CDR2 SNEGSKA (reference sequence). Trimming removed 3 bases at V and 3 bases at J, with 14 bases between. The CDR3 DNA reads as TGCAGTGCTAGGCGTCAGGGAAGTGACTATGGCTACACCTTC. This gives the protein CSARRQGSDYGYTF.